This record looks at one TCR beta chain sequence and its context. The antigen is undetermined. The sample originates from a study of OX40 agonist ivuxolimab in advanced cancers. Method: immunoSEQ multiplex PCR; TCRdb's copy keeps in-frame clones and lacks some. The table has approximately 60,000 clones, 65% to 90% seen once. The V gene lost 5 bases and the J gene lost 3 bases, with 16 bases spanning the gap. The CDR3 length is 15 residues. Germline assignment: CDR1 SGHTA and CDR2 FQGNSA. The study's findings and limits: At doses 0.1 to 3.0 mg/kg, CD4+ and CD8+ clones expanded.

The source material was CD4+ or CD8+ T cells sorted from blood, sampled in a trial of the OX40 agonist ivuxolimab. The chain couples TRBV7-2 to TRBJ1-1; D unclear. The TCR sequence derives from an adult with an advanced solid tumor such as melanoma, head and neck, liver or kidney cancer. The DNA of the CDR3 is TGTGCCAGCAGCGTGAGTGATGGGCGGGACACTGAAGCTTTCTTT. This translates into CASSVSDGRDTEAFF.